A selection of T cell receptor beta chains follows, all from one sample in a study of blood T cell repertoires in COVID-19. Sequenced by immunoSEQ multiplex PCR; TCRdb stores in-frame clones only, minus some. The table lists some 190,000 clones, around 90% of them singletons, with roughly 4.7% in the top ten. What was sequenced was peripheral blood. Source of these receptors: a human donor in a cohort sampled during active COVID-19. Both conserved end residues are part of each CDR3. The order of the fields is D gene, V gene, J gene, clone size, CDR3 protein, CDR3 DNA. A D gene is named only where the DNA matches it firmly. For some rows the clone size is stated as once, few or many, or as a class when expanded; others skip it.

.	TRBV7-9	TRBJ2-7	.	CASSLASSDEQYF	TGTGCCAGCAGCTTGGCCTCCTCCGACGAGCAGTACTTC
.	TRBV6-5	TRBJ1-2	once	CASRATGPYGYTF	TGTGCCAGCAGGGCTACAGGGCCCTATGGCTACACCTTC
TRBD2	TRBV5-4	TRBJ2-1	few	CASSLVAGGQGEQFF	TGTGCCAGCAGCTTGGTAGCGGGGGGGCAGGGTGAGCAGTTCTTC
TRBD1	TRBV6-5	TRBJ1-5	.	CASREDRGLPQHF	TGTGCCAGCAGGGAGGACAGGGGATTGCCCCAGCATTTT
.	TRBV6-2/TRBV6-3	TRBJ2-3	.	CASSPLPGDTQYF	TGTGCCAGCAGTCCGCTACCGGGGGATACGCAGTATTTT
TRBD2	TRBV7-2	TRBJ2-7	.	CASSFTGTSGLEQYF	TGTGCCAGCAGCTTCACTGGGACTAGCGGACTCGAGCAGTACTTC
TRBD1	TRBV27	TRBJ2-7	.	CASASAQGASTYEQYF	TGTGCCAGCGCTAGCGCACAGGGGGCGTCTACCTACGAGCAGTACTTC
TRBD2	TRBV4-3	TRBJ2-1	.	CASSQDRYAGVRNEQFF	TGCGCCAGCAGCCAAGATCGGTATGCGGGAGTTCGCAATGAGCAGTTCTTC
.	TRBV6-2/TRBV6-3	TRBJ2-7	.	CASSYLSVYEQYF	TGTGCCAGCAGTTATTTGTCTGTCTACGAGCAGTACTTC
TRBD2	TRBV5-8	TRBJ2-3	.	CASSVGGLAASTDTQYF	TGTGCCAGCAGCGTGGGGGGACTAGCGGCTAGCACAGATACGCAGTATTTT
TRBD2	TRBV27	TRBJ2-3	.	CASSLFTELAGNTDTQYF	TGTGCCAGCAGTTTATTCACAGAACTAGCGGGGAACACAGATACGCAGTATTTT
.	TRBV9	TRBJ2-3	.	CASSVGSFSTDTQYF	TGTGCCAGCAGCGTAGGCAGTTTCAGCACAGATACGCAGTATTTT
.	TRBV5-6	TRBJ2-7	.	CASSPWVAEGEYEQYF	TGTGCCAGCAGCCCGTGGGTCGCAGAAGGGGAATACGAGCAGTACTTC
.	TRBV4-3	TRBJ1-3	.	CASSQEGHSGNTIYF	TGCGCCAGCAGCCAAGAAGGACATTCTGGAAACACCATATATTTT
.	TRBV24-1	TRBJ1-1	.	CATSEGRNTEAFF	TGTGCCACCAGTGAGGGCCGAAACACTGAAGCTTTCTTT
.	TRBV18	TRBJ2-1	.	CASSPNRVGEQFF	TGTGCCAGCTCACCAAACAGGGTTGGGGAGCAGTTCTTC
.	TRBV5-6	TRBJ2-7	.	CASSLNSGYEQYF	TGTGCCAGCAGCTTGAACTCCGGCTACGAGCAGTACTTC
.	TRBV5-3	TRBJ2-1	.	CARSLRDNEQFF	TGTGCCAGAAGCTTGAGAGACAATGAGCAGTTCTTC
.	TRBV5-8	TRBJ2-7	.	CASSLVRGFLDEQYF	TGTGCCAGCAGCTTGGTGCGGGGTTTTCTGGACGAGCAGTACTTC
TRBD1	TRBV9	TRBJ2-5	.	CASTPGTGDQETQYF	TGTGCCAGCACGCCCGGGACAGGGGACCAAGAGACCCAGTACTTC
.	TRBV19	TRBJ2-2	.	CASSTMTGSTGELFF	TGTGCCAGTAGTACCATGACAGGAAGCACCGGGGAGCTGTTTTTT
.	TRBV6-2/TRBV6-3	TRBJ2-1	.	CASSYLNNEQFF	TGTGCCAGCAGTTACCTAAACAATGAGCAGTTCTTC
.	TRBV7-8	TRBJ2-7	.	CASSLAGPRSRGQYF	TGTGCCAGCAGCTTAGCCGGGCCCAGGTCAAGGGGGCAGTACTTC
TRBD1	TRBV9	TRBJ2-6	.	CASSNRGPSGANVLTF	TGTGCCAGCAGCAACAGGGGTCCGTCTGGGGCCAACGTCCTGACTTTC
.	TRBV5-8	TRBJ1-1	.	CASSAWQGFLTEAFF	TGTGCCAGCAGCGCGTGGCAGGGGTTTCTCACTGAAGCTTTCTTT
.	TRBV9	TRBJ1-3	.	CASSTDSSRDTIYF	TGTGCCAGCAGCACGGACAGCTCCAGGGACACCATATATTTT
TRBD2	TRBV6-5	TRBJ2-5	.	CASSYFVGGETQYF	TGTGCCAGCAGTTACTTTGTGGGGGGGGAGACCCAGTACTTC
TRBD1	TRBV9	TRBJ2-5	.	CASSVAPPGQGTLQETQYF	TGTGCCAGCAGCGTAGCCCCCCCGGGACAGGGGACACTCCAAGAGACCCAGTACTTC
TRBD2	TRBV7-9	TRBJ2-7	few	CASSEMTREAYSYEQYF	TGTGCCAGCAGCGAAATGACGCGGGAGGCATACTCCTACGAGCAGTACTTC
.	TRBV6-6	TRBJ1-3	.	CASSRDSGNTIYF	TGTGCCAGCAGCCGCGACAGTGGAAACACCATATATTTT
.	TRBV18	TRBJ1-5	.	CASSPGSSNQPQHF	TGTGCCAGCTCACCGGGCAGTAGCAATCAGCCCCAGCATTTT
.	TRBV3-1/TRBV3-2	TRBJ2-2	.	CASSVDRKNTGELFF	TGTGCCAGCAGCGTTGACAGGAAGAACACCGGGGAGCTGTTTTTT
TRBD1	TRBV7-9	TRBJ2-3	.	CASRRDRDTDTQYF	TGTGCCAGCAGGAGGGACAGGGATACAGATACGCAGTATTTT
.	TRBV5-1	TRBJ1-1	.	CASSLIGADTEAFF	TGCGCCAGCAGCTTGATTGGGGCTGACACTGAAGCTTTCTTT
.	TRBV18	TRBJ1-1	.	CASSSGFGDTEAFF	TGTGCCAGCTCATCGGGGTTCGGGGACACTGAAGCTTTCTTT
TRBD2	TRBV11-1	TRBJ2-1	.	CASSLVGGSTYNEQFF	TGTGCCAGCAGCTTAGTGGGGGGGTCTACCTACAATGAGCAGTTCTTC
.	TRBV7-8	TRBJ2-1	.	CASSPTPTEQFF	TGTGCCAGCAGCCCGACTCCTACCGAGCAGTTCTTC
TRBD2	TRBV9	TRBJ2-3	.	CASSVAGRLAVDTQYF	TGTGCCAGCAGCGTAGCCGGTCGGCTAGCGGTAGATACGCAGTATTTT
TRBD1	TRBV7-2	TRBJ2-1	once	CASRAATGGGEQFF	TGTGCCAGCAGGGCAGCAACAGGGGGCGGGGAGCAGTTCTTC
.	TRBV10-3	TRBJ2-7	once	CAISETRELYEQYF	TGTGCCATCAGTGAGACCCGGGAGCTGTACGAGCAGTACTTC
TRBD1	TRBV5-6	TRBJ1-5	.	CASSRDRIQPQHF	TGTGCCAGCAGTCGGGACAGGATACAGCCCCAGCATTTT
TRBD1	TRBV5-4	TRBJ2-2	.	CASSVQGIPGELFF	TGTGCCAGCAGCGTACAGGGGATCCCCGGGGAGCTGTTTTTT
TRBD1	TRBV18	TRBJ1-2	.	CASSPPGTGYGYTF	TGTGCCAGCTCACCACCTGGGACAGGCTATGGCTACACCTTC
.	TRBV7-9	TRBJ2-7	few	CASSSSTRRDEQYF	TGTGCCAGCAGCTCCTCGACTAGACGAGACGAGCAGTACTTC